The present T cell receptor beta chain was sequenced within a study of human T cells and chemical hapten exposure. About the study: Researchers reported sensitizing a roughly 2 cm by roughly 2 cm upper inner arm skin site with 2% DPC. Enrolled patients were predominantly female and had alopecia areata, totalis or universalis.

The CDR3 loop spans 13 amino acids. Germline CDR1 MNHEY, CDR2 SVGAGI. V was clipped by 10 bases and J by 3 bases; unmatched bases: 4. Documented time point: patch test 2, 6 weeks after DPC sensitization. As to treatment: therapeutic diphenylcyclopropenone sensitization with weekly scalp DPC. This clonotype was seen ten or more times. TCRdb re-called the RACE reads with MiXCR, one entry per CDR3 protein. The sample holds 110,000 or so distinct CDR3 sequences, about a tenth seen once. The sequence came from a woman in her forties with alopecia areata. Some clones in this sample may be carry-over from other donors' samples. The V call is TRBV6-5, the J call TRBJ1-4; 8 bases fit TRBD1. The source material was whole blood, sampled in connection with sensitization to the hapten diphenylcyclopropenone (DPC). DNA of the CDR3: TGTGCCACGCAGACAGGGGCTAATGAAAAACTGTTTTTT. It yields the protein CATQTGANEKLFF.